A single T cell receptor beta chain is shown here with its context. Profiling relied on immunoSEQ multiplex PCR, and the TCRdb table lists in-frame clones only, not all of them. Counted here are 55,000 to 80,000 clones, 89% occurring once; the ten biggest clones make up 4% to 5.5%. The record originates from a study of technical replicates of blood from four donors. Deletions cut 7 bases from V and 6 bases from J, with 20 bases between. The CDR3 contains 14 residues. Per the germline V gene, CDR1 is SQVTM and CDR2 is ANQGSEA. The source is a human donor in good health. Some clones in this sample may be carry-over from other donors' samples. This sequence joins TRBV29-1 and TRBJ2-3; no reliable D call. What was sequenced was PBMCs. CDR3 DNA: TGCAGCGGCTGGTGGTGGAGTCCTGGGGATACGCAGTATTTT. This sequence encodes CSGWWWSPGDTQYF.